This TCR beta chain is from a study of blood T cell repertoires in COVID-19. For the study at large: Both acute and convalescent COVID-19 samples were obtained from the United States, Italy and Spain.

CDR1 is SNHLY and CDR2 is FYNNEI in the germline V gene. V was pared by 2 bases and J by 7 bases, with 2 bases of the junction left unmatched. The CDR3 sequence is 14 residues long. Only in-frame clones appear in the TCRdb table, and some are missing; sequencing was by immunoSEQ multiplex PCR. In the table there are some 170,000 clones, under 85% of which are singletons. Turning to this clone: This sample includes further DNA sequences coding for the same CDR3.

The origin of this receptor is a man aged 70-80 years with acute or convalescent COVID-19. The chain employs TRBV2 and TRBJ1-6; 7 nucleotides agree with TRBD1. Input material: peripheral blood. The CDR3 spells CASSETGVNSPLHF. In DNA form, the CDR3 reads TGTGCCAGCAGTGAAACAGGGGTGAATTCACCCCTCCACTTT.